This T cell receptor (beta chain) was observed in a study of T cell repertoires in cytomegalovirus infection. Regarding the study as a whole: The response measured ex vivo was dominated by TCR beta clonotypes (HLA-C-restricted and CMV-specific).

As regards this clonotype: Its antigen is unknown.

MiXCR, applied by TCRdb to the reads, yields one record per CDR3 protein. The repertoire includes more than 150,000 distinct CDR3 sequences, about 20% of them detected once, and over 9.5% sits in the top ten. Trimming cost V 3 bases and J 5 bases; bases outside gene matches: 20. CDR3 length: 21 amino acids. The TCR sequence derives from a human donor in good health (CMV status not recorded). Some clones in this sample may be carry-over from other donors' samples. Sequenced sample: PBMCs. The chain employs TRBV23-1 and TRBJ1-5; 12 bases agree with TRBD1. TRBV23-1 is assigned to the ORF class and has an uncertain function. CDR3 sequence: CASSQSGTGGAWNINYQPQHF. In DNA form, the CDR3 reads TGCGCCAGCAGTCAGTCCGGGACAGGGGGCGCTTGGAACATAAATTATCAGCCCCAGCATTTT.